What follows is one TCR beta chain and its context. Its target is unknown. CDR3 length: 12 amino acids. Germline CDR1 is MDHEN and CDR2 is SYDVKM. Trimming took off 7 bases at V and 4 bases at J, with 9 bases between the two ends. This record belongs to a study of graft-versus-host responses after intestinal transplantation. Libraries were prepared by immunoSEQ multiplex PCR; TCRdb keeps only in-frame clonotypes and omits some of them. Of 70,000 to 95,000 clones detected, approximately 92% appear once; the ten largest clones hold about 1.1%. The rearrangement uses TRBV28 and TRBJ2-3; the D is unclear. Here the sequenced sample was unstimulated CD8+ T cells sorted from spleen or lymph node cells, taken before transplant. This TCR derives from a human donor who was the organ donor for an intestinal transplant. CDR3 sequence (DNA): TGTGCCAGCACGAGCAGGCCAGATACGCAGTATTTT. It encodes CASTSRPDTQYF.